The 28 T cell receptor beta chains below were found in one sample sequenced in a study of cytomegalovirus exposure and HLA in healthy donors. PCR was performed using 60 Vbeta and 13 Jbeta primers. This table comes from immunoSEQ multiplex PCR, and its TCRdb copy is limited to in-frame clones, with some not included. Of 180,000 or so clones in the sample, approximately 71% were seen once. The specimen was PBMCs. These receptors all come from a woman aged 35 to 49 in good health and CMV-seropositive.

J is TRBJ2-5 and V is TRBV7-3; 7 positions agree with TRBD2. Germline trimming cut 3 bases from V and 1 base from J; bases unmatched to any gene: 5. In germline, CDR1 is SGHTA, CDR2 FQGTGA. The length of the CDR3 is 15 residues. The CDR3 sequence: CASSFGGSVQETQYF. For the CDR3, the DNA is TGTGCCAGCAGCTTTGGCGGGAGTGTCCAAGAGACCCAGTACTTC.

V usage is TRBV5-4 and J usage is TRBJ2-1; TRBD2 matches at 8 bases. Per germline, CDR1 SGHNT and CDR2 YYREEE (reference sequence). The V segment lost 5 bases and the J segment 7 bases; nucleotides outside the gene matches: 11. This CDR3 has 15 amino acids. CDR3 bases: TGTGCCAGCAGTTCCCCTACGGGAGGGCATAATGAGCAGTTCTTC. This sequence encodes CASSSPTGGHNEQFF.

The chain carries TRBV13 and TRBJ2-2, with D perhaps TRBD1 (6 bases). The ends were cut back, 5 bases at V and 1 base at J, with 11 bases in the middle. The CDR3 covers 15 residues. Germline assignment: CDR1 PRHDT and CDR2 FYEKMQ (reference sequence). As DNA, the CDR3 is TGTGCCAGCAGCCCTCAGACAGGGAACACCGGGGAGCTGTTTTTT. Translation: CASSPQTGNTGELFF.

The J gene is TRBJ2-7, the V gene TRBV11-2; 8 nucleotides align to TRBD1. The CDR3 length is 14 residues. The germline V gene has CDR1 SGHAT and CDR2 FQNNGV. Trimming at V came to 0 bases and at J to 4 bases, leaving 2 bases not matched to a gene. CDR3 coding DNA: TGTGCCAGCAGCTTAGACGGACAGGGATACGAGCAGTACTTC. Translated, it gives CASSLDGQGYEQYF.

V is TRBV27 and J is TRBJ2-3; 11 bases map to TRBD2. V was clipped by 6 bases and J by 5 bases; unmatched bases: 7. CDR3 length: 15 amino acids. The germline V gene encodes CDR1 MNHEY and CDR2 SMNVEV (reference sequence). The CDR3: CASSLLAGEVDTQYF. CDR3 DNA: TGTGCCAGCAGCCTACTAGCGGGAGAGGTAGATACGCAGTATTTT.

V usage is TRBV7-8 and J usage is TRBJ2-5, with TRBD2 matching 13 bases. Trimming at V came to 1 base and at J to 1 base, leaving 3 bases not matched to a gene. CDR3 length: 17 residues. CDR1 SGHVS and CDR2 FQNEAQ come from the germline V gene. CDR3 DNA: TGTGCCAGCAGCTTAGGGGGGACTAGCGGGATCCAAGAGACCCAGTACTTC. This translates into CASSLGGTSGIQETQYF.

A few counts support this clone. The CDR3 is CASSQLASSTDTQYF. The CDR3 nucleotides are TGTGCCAGCAGCCAGCTTGCGTCTAGCACAGATACGCAGTATTTT. This rearrangement joins TRBV14 to TRBJ2-3; D not certain. This CDR3 is 15 amino acids long. The germline CDR1 and CDR2 sequences are SGHDN and FVKESK. V dropped 3 bases and J dropped 0 bases, with 10 bases sitting between them.

The count of this clone is one. CDR3 residues: CASSFGQGRPGNTIYF. As DNA, the CDR3 is TGTGCCAGCAGTTTCGGACAGGGACGGCCTGGAAACACCATATATTTT. The V and J genes are TRBV6-5 and TRBJ1-3; 8 positions match TRBD1. The V segment lost 4 bases and the J segment 2 bases; nucleotides outside the gene matches: 7. This CDR3 has 16 amino acids. From germline, CDR1 is MNHEY and CDR2 SVGAGI.

The gene calls are TRBV10-3 and TRBJ2-7; 11 bases line up with TRBD1. This CDR3 contains 14 residues. Trimming at V came to 6 bases and at J to 7 bases, leaving 8 bases not matched to a gene. CDR1 ENHRY and CDR2 SYGVKD come from the germline V gene. CDR3 sequence (DNA): TGTGCCATCAGCCCAGGACAGGGGGCGGAGGAGCAGTACTTC. Amino acid sequence: CAISPGQGAEEQYF.

CDR3 in DNA: TGTGCCAGCCAGGGCAGGCAGAGTGAAAAACTGTTTTTT. Protein product: CASQGRQSEKLFF. V usage is TRBV19 and J usage is TRBJ1-4, with D possibly TRBD1 on 5 matching bases. V lost 9 bases and J 7 bases, leaving 15 bases between the germline ends. The CDR3 spans 13 residues. Looked up from germline, CDR1 is LNHDA and CDR2 is SQIVND (reference sequence).

The rearrangement joins TRBV27 to TRBJ1-3; 9 bases agree with TRBD1. The length of the CDR3 is 18 residues. V trimming: 4 bases; J trimming: 2 bases; junction bases outside the gene matches: 12. Germline CDR1 and CDR2: MNHEY and SMNVEV (reference sequence). The CDR3 nucleotides are TGTGCCAGCAGTTGGGAAAATACGGGACAGGGCACTGGAAACACCATATATTTT. Translating gives CASSWENTGQGTGNTIYF.

This clone turned up a few times. An end of the junction does not agree with germline; a read error may underlie this. The rearrangement links TRBV28 to TRBJ2-5; D remains unclear. The CDR3 has 10 amino acids. CDR1 MDHEN and CDR2 SYDVKM come from the germline V gene. The CDR3 protein is CASSSRTVDF. CDR3 bases: TGTGCCAGCAGTTCCCGAACTGTCGACTTC. The whole variable domain, remainder taken from reference TRBV28 and TRBJ2-5, is DVKVTQSSRYLVKRTGEKVFLECVQDMDHENMFWYRQDPGLGLRLIYFSYDVKMKEKGDIPEGYSVSREKKERFSLILESASTNQTSMYLCASSSRTVDFGPGTRLLVL.

The genes are TRBV5-1 and TRBJ2-7; 11 bases are a match to TRBD2. The V and J ends lost 4 bases and 3 bases, in that order; junction bases with no gene match: 6. Per germline, CDR1 SGHRS and CDR2 YFSETQ. This CDR3 region has 15 residues. CDR3 residues: CASSQRLAGNYEQYF. The CDR3, as DNA: TGCGCCAGCAGCCAAAGACTAGCGGGAAACTACGAGCAGTACTTC.

The J gene is TRBJ1-2, the V gene TRBV7-8, with a possible D match to TRBD1 (6 bases). The CDR3 is made up of 15 amino acids. With 1 base removed from V and 7 bases from J, the gap between germline ends came to 16 bases. Germline CDR1 is SGHVS and CDR2 is FQNEAQ. The CDR3 is CASSLERDTPAGYTF. In DNA form, the CDR3 reads TGTGCCAGCAGCTTAGAACGGGACACACCTGCTGGCTACACCTTC.

The gene calls are TRBV6-5 and TRBJ1-2; D uncertain. The germline V and J ends were trimmed by 4 bases and 7 bases, with 13 bases remaining between them. Germline V gene sequence: CDR1 MNHEY, CDR2 SVGAGI. The CDR3 contains 13 residues. The CDR3 DNA reads TGTGCCAGCAGTTCGCGGGGTTTGGGTGGCTACACCTTC. Its protein is CASSSRGLGGYTF.

The rearrangement links TRBV10-3 to TRBJ2-1; 8 nucleotides agree with TRBD2. This CDR3 spans 15 amino acids. Unmatched junction bases numbered 8, after V lost 1 base and J lost 9 bases. Germline V gene sequence: CDR1 ENHRY, CDR2 SYGVKD. The CDR3 region has the DNA TGTGCCATCAGTGAGTTGGTCGGGAGGGCAGGTGAGCAGTTCTTC. Translated, it gives CAISELVGRAGEQFF.

V is TRBV19 and J is TRBJ1-3; 9 nucleotides match TRBD1. The CDR3 length is 19 residues. Per germline, CDR1 LNHDA and CDR2 SQIVND (reference sequence). V was pared by 5 bases and J by 0 bases, with 14 bases of the junction left unmatched. As DNA, the CDR3 is TGTGCCAGTAGTTGGCGATCTGGGACAGGGCCGAGCTCTGGAAACACCATATATTTT. Residues: CASSWRSGTGPSSGNTIYF.

The chain combines TRBV7-9 with TRBJ2-3, with 13 bases identical to TRBD2. The CDR3 has 16 residues. Germline CDR1 SEHNR, CDR2 FQNEAQ (reference sequence). V lost 4 bases to trimming and J lost 3 bases; unmatched junction nucleotides: 4. This chain's CDR3 is CASSSGTSGITDTQYF. The DNA for the CDR3 is TGTGCCAGCAGCTCAGGGACTAGCGGGATAACAGATACGCAGTATTTT. Filled out from reference TRBV7-9 and TRBJ2-3, the complete variable domain reads DTGVSQNPRHKITKRGQNVTFRCDPISEHNRLYWYRQTLGQGPEFLTYFQNEAQLEKSRLLSDRFSAERPKGSFSTLEIQRTEQGDSAMYLCASSSGTSGITDTQYFGPGTRLTVL.

The chain combines TRBV4-1 with TRBJ1-5; D is possibly TRBD1 (5 bases). Deletions cut 1 base from V and 9 bases from J, with 13 bases between. This CDR3 is built from 14 residues. The germline V gene has CDR1 MGHRA and CDR2 YSYEKL. Here the CDR3 reads CASSQGLGERPQHF. Written as DNA, the CDR3 is TGCGCCAGCAGCCAAGGCTTAGGGGAAAGGCCCCAGCATTTT.

This chain links TRBV28 with TRBJ1-5; 9 bases are shared with TRBD1. With 2 bases clipped from V and 5 bases from J, the junction kept 10 bases outside the gene matches. The CDR3 contains 17 residues. From germline, CDR1 is MDHEN and CDR2 SYDVKM. The CDR3 DNA reads TGTGCCAGCAGTTTACCCCCCCCGAGACAGGGGGATCAGCCCCAGCATTTT. It yields the protein CASSLPPPRQGDQPQHF.

The V gene is TRBV5-1, the J gene TRBJ1-4; 7 bases are shared with TRBD1. The V gene end was trimmed by 4 bases and the J gene end by 5 bases; junction bases not matched to a gene: 8. CDR1 and CDR2 from the germline V gene are SGHRS and YFSETQ. The CDR3 sequence is 15 residues long. The DNA of the CDR3 is TGCGCCAGCAGCCTTTCACAGGGGCTAAATGAAAAACTGTTTTTT. Encoded protein: CASSLSQGLNEKLFF.

The chain has TRBV7-8 and TRBJ1-1; no reliable D call. V was clipped by 5 bases and J by 1 base, with 14 bases between them. The CDR3 is 15 residues long. Germline loops: CDR1 SGHVS, CDR2 FQNEAQ. Here the CDR3 DNA reads TGTGCCAGCAGCCCTGACGGCAGGCCGAACACTGAAGCTTTCTTT. This gives the protein CASSPDGRPNTEAFF.

V usage is TRBV7-9 and J usage is TRBJ2-7; TRBD2 is a possible D gene (5 bases). The CDR3 consists of 14 residues. The germline V and J ends were trimmed by 4 bases and 1 base, with 11 bases remaining between them. Per germline, CDR1 SEHNR and CDR2 FQNEAQ (reference sequence). The CDR3 sequence: CASSYPGLSYEQYF. The CDR3 DNA sequence: TGTGCCAGCAGCTACCCGGGGTTGTCCTACGAGCAGTACTTC.

This sequence joins TRBV29-1 and TRBJ1-1, with D possibly matching TRBD1 (5 bases). The V end was cut by 6 bases, the J end by 5 bases, with 13 bases between. The V gene's germline CDR1 is SQVTM and CDR2 ANQGSEA. This CDR3 has 12 amino acids. The CDR3 nucleotides read TGCAGCGTGGGGGGTTCTGGTACTGAAGCTTTCTTT. Amino acids: CSVGGSGTEAFF. The full variable domain, completed using reference TRBV29-1 and TRBJ1-1, is SAVISQKPSRDICQRGTSLTIQCQVDSQVTMMFWYRQQPGQSLTLIATANQGSEATYESGFVIDKFPISRPNLTFSTLTVSNMSPEDSSIYLCSVGGSGTEAFFGQGTRLTVV.

The rearrangement uses TRBV28 and TRBJ2-7; D might be TRBD1 (5 bases). CDR1 MDHEN and CDR2 SYDVKM come from the germline V gene. Between the trimmed V and J ends, which lost 5 bases and 0 bases, there was a span of 14 bases. This CDR3 contains 15 residues. CDR3 residues: CASSTLGVSSYEQYF. Here the CDR3 DNA reads TGTGCCAGCAGTACTCTAGGGGTCAGCTCCTACGAGCAGTACTTC.

The rearrangement uses TRBV2 and TRBJ2-3, with a possible D match to TRBD2 (6 bases). Germline CDR1 reads SNHLY; CDR2 reads FYNNEI. The ends were cut back, 7 bases at V and 0 bases at J, with 17 bases in the middle. This CDR3 is built from 16 residues. CDR3 loop: CASMGGAIPSTDTQYF. As DNA, the CDR3 is TGTGCCAGCATGGGGGGAGCCATACCTAGCACAGATACGCAGTATTTT.

The CDR3 loop is CASSTQGVRGYTF. CDR3 DNA sequence: TGTGCCAGCAGTACACAGGGGGTGAGGGGCTACACCTTC. The V and J genes are TRBV11-2 and TRBJ1-2; 8 bases fit TRBD1. The CDR3 length is 13 residues. The germline V gene encodes CDR1 SGHAT and CDR2 FQNNGV. The V and J ends lost 6 bases and 8 bases, in that order; junction bases with no gene match: 8. Complete variable domain (other parts from reference TRBV11-2 and TRBJ1-2): EAGVAQSPRYKIIEKRQSVAFWCNPISGHATLYWYQQILGQGPKLLIQFQNNGVVDDSQLPKDRFSAERLKGVDSTLKIQPAKLEDSAVYLCASSTQGVRGYTFGSGTRLTVV.

The rearrangement links TRBV30 to TRBJ2-5, with 9 positions matching TRBD2. The last part of the DNA fits TRBJ2-7 better; the J call may be wrong. CDR3 length: 13 amino acids. Per germline, CDR1 GTSNPN and CDR2 SVGIG (reference sequence). In DNA, the CDR3 is TGTGCCTGGAGTGGACTAGCGGTCCACGAGCAGTACTTC. Amino acid sequence: CAWSGLAVHEQYF.